Sequencing of this T cell receptor beta chain was carried out in a study of prognosis after radiotherapy for stage I lung cancer. Study in general: Medically, all non-small cell lung cancer patients were deemed inoperable. Progression was not significant in around 15 patients, whereas several developed distant metastases (median about 7 months) after radiotherapy.

Regarding the study as a whole: Medians of about 9,700 versus 6,500 showed unique TCR clone counts falling after stereotactic body radiation therapy.

The germline V and J ends were trimmed by 5 bases and 4 bases, with 26 bases remaining between them. The CDR3 has 18 residues. Germline-derived CDR1 and CDR2 are SGHAT and FQNNGV. This clonotype appeared many times. Its antigen is not identified. Genomic DNA provided the template from which TCR beta CDR3 was amplified by two-round multiplex PCR. Initially, in first-round PCR, primers specific to each TRBV and TRBJ gene were used. TCRdb called the multiplex PCR reads again in MiXCR, with one record for every CDR3 protein. Of about 51,000 distinct CDR3 sequences listed, approximately 35% are singletons. The patients, who had no history of other malignancies and had received no prior chemotherapy or radiotherapy, were all found to be node-negative on CT and PET/CT.

The rearrangement joins TRBV11-2 to TRBJ2-5; tentative D call: TRBD1 (5 bases). The sequenced sample was PBMCs, obtained before or after stereotactic body radiation therapy (not recorded which). The sequence was obtained from a donor aged 50 or older with non-small cell lung cancer. The chain's CDR3 is CASSPYLIRGAGAETQYF. The CDR3 DNA sequence: TGTGCCAGCAGCCCCTATCTCATAAGGGGCGCCGGTGCAGAGACCCAGTACTTC.